This T cell receptor (beta chain) was documented in a study of blood T cells in healthy people across ages. Study-level points and caveats: Long-lived donors carried more naive CD4+ cells and greater diversity than aged donors.

As concerns this clonotype: Its antigen is currently unknown.

For the second PCR, which ran for 7 to 11 cycles, a sample-barcoded 5' primer and a J-beta primer mix were used. TCRdb reprocessed the 5' RACE reads with MiXCR, giving one entry per CDR3 protein. The sample carries about 690,000 distinct CDR3 sequences, roughly 43% recorded once. This CDR3 is 16 amino acids long. Per germline, CDR1 KGHSH and CDR2 LQKENI. V was clipped by 1 base and J by 1 base; unmatched bases: 2. The J gene is TRBJ2-4, the V gene TRBV18; 9 nucleotides match TRBD1. Sequenced material: blood. This clonotype originated in a man older than 75 in good health. The CDR3 protein is CASSPRDRAAKNIQYF. The CDR3 DNA sequence: TGTGCCAGCTCACCACGGGACAGGGCGGCCAAAAACATTCAGTACTTC.